This T cell receptor beta chain is from a study of blood T cell repertoires in COVID-19 (TCRdb year 2020). For the study in its entirety: Collaborator samples came from the United States, Italy and Spain and covered acute and convalescent phases of COVID-19. The prospective study material was composed of cDNA or gDNA derived from T cells, B-cell-depleted T cells, or PBMCs. Subjects who had been exposed to COVID-19, were actively infected with it, or had recovered from it provided the deeply sampled blood TCRbeta repertoires that made up the dataset. The repertoires were made available in a free public database intended to serve as a resource for research on the immune response to SARS-CoV-2. Samples came from the ongoing ImmuneRACE study (first 160 participants) plus 1,254 subjects from 6 global collaborators. The sample metadata nearly always contained a de-identified subject ID, COVID-19 status, age in years and sex. Where HLA class I and class II types were available, the types were taken from metadata supplied by the sample provider, not from assay-based typing. The paper's findings and limits, for the study overall: How much clinical and demographic metadata was included differed by source and by participant, and the metadata was provided uncurated.

CDR1 and CDR2 are read off the germline V gene (reference sequence) as LNHDA and SQIVND. V is pruned by 5 bases and J by 3 bases, leaving 11 bases of the junction without a gene match. The CDR3 measures 16 amino acids from cysteine to phenylalanine. Only the CDR3 DNA stays, 48 bases, in frame from base 1. TCRbeta CDR3 regions were amplified from genomic DNA using the immunoSEQ Assay, a bias-controlled multiplex PCR. As for the original processing: The number of nucleated cells in each sample was estimated from the amplification of reference gene primers within the assay. To quantify the absolute abundance of each unique TCRbeta CDR3 rearrangement, sequence reads were collapsed and filtered. For each sample, productive Simpson clonality was calculated by taking the square root of Simpson's diversity index across productive rearrangements. Entries here come from immuneACCESS through TCRdb and include only in-frame sequences with V and J called. Some clones fail to appear in such tables; in the studies checked, an unresolved V gene covers under half of the shortfall, and the cause of the remainder is unknown. V, J and clone size were drawn from that table, and D and trimming were deduced from the DNA. For this sample the table gives roughly 39,000 clones, of which more than 65% were detected only once. The ten largest clones add up to 20% to 30% of the sample.

The collaborating institutions used their own protocols to collect whole blood in K2EDTA tubes. For TCRbeta analysis, collaborators shipped samples as frozen whole blood, isolated PBMCs, or DNA extracted from either of those sample types. Comments on this clone: Its antigen specificity is not known. There are no base qualities to consult, and no much larger clone falls within one base.

The receptor comes from a man between 65 and 79 years old with acute or convalescent COVID-19. Sequenced material: peripheral blood. The V and J segments used are TRBV19 and TRBJ2-5, with 8 central nucleotides matching TRBD2. The DNA reads as follows: TGTGCCAGTAGTGAGATCTCCGCGGGAGGTGAAGAGACCCAGTACTTC. This is translated as CASSEISAGGEETQYF.